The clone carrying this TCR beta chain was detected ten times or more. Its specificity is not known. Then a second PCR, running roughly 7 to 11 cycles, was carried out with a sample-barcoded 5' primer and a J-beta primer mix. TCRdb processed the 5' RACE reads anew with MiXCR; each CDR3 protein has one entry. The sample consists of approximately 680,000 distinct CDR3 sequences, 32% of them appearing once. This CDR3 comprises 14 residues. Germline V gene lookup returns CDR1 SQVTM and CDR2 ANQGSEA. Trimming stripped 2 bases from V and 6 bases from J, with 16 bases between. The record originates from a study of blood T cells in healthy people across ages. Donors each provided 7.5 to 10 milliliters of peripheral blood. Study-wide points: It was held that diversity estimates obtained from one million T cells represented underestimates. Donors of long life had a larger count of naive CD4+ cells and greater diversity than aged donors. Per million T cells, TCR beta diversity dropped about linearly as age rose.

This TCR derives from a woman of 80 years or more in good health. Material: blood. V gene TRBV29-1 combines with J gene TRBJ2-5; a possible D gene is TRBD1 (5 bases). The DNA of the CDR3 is TGCAGCGTTGAAAGGGCAGGGCTGGTAAAGACCCAGTACTTC. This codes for CSVERAGLVKTQYF.